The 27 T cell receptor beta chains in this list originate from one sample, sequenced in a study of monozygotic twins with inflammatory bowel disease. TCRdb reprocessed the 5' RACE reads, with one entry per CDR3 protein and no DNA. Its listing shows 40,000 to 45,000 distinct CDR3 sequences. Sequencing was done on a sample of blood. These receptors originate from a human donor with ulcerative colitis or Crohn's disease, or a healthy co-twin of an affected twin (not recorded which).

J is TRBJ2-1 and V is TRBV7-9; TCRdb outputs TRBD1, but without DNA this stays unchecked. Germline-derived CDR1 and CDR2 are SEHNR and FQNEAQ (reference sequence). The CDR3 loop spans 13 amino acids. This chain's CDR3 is CASSSTGEGEQFF. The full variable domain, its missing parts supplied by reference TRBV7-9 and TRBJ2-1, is DTGVSQNPRHKITKRGQNVTFRCDPISEHNRLYWYRQTLGQGPEFLTYFQNEAQLEKSRLLSDRFSAERPKGSFSTLEIQRTEQGDSAMYLCASSSTGEGEQFFGPGTRLTVL.

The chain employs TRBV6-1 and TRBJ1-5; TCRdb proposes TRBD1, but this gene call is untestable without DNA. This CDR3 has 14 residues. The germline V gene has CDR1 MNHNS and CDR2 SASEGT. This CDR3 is CASSFKQGSQPLHF.

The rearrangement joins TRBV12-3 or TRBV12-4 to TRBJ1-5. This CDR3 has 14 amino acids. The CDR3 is CASSPEYSNQPQHF.

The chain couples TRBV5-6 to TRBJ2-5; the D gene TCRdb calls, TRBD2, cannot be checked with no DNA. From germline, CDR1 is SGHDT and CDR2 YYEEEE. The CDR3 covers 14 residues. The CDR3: CASSPAGDVKTQYF. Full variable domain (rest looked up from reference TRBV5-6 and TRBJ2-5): DAGVTQSPTHLIKTRGQQVTLRCSPKSGHDTVSWYQQALGQGPQFIFQYYEEEERQRGNFPDRFSGHQFPNYSSELNVNALLLGDSALYLCASSPAGDVKTQYFGPGTRLLVL.

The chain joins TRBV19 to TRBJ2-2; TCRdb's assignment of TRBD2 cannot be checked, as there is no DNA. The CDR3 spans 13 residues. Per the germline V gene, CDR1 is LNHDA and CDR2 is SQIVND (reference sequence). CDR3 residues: CASSKGFGGELFF.

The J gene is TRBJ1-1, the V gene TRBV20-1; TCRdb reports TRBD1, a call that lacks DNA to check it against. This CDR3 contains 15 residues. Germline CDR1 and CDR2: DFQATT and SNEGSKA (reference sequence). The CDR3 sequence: CSATQGGQMNTEAFF.

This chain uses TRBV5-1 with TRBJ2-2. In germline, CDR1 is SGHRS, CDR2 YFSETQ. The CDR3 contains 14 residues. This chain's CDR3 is CASRLSGDTGELFF.

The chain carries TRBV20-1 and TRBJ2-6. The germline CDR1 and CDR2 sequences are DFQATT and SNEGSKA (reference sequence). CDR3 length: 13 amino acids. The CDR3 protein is CSARESGANVLTF.

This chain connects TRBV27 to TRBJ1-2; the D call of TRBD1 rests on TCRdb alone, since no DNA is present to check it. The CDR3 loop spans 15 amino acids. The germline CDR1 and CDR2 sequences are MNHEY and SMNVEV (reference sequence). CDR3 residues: CASSFWTGGAISYTF.

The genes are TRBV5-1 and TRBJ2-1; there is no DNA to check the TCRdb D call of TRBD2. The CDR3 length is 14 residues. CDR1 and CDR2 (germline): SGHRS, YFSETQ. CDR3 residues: CASSRLAGINEQFF.

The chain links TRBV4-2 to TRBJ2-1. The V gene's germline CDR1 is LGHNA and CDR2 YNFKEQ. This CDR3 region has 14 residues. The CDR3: CASSQLDSKDEQFF.

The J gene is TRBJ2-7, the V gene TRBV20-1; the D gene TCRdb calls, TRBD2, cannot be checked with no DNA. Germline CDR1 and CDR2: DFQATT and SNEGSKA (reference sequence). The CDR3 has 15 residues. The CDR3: CSASSERRPFFEQYF.

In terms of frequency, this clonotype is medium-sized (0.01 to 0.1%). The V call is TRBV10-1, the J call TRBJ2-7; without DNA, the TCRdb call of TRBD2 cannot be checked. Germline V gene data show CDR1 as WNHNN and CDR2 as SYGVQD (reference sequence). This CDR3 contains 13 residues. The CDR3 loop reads CASQLSGSYEQYF.

CDR3 sequence reads: CASSLGSRGKIDTQYF. The chain combines TRBV7-9 with TRBJ2-3; TCRdb picks TRBD1, but there is no DNA to check that call. The CDR3 contains 16 residues. The germline CDR1 and CDR2 sequences are SEHNR and FQNEAQ (reference sequence).

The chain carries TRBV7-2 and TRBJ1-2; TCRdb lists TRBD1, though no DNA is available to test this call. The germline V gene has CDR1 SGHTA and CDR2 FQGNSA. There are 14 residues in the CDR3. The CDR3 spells CASSSTGQIYGYTF.

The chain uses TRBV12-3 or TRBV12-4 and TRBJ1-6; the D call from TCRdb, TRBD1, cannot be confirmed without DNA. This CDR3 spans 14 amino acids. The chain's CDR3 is CASSFQGSNSPLHF.

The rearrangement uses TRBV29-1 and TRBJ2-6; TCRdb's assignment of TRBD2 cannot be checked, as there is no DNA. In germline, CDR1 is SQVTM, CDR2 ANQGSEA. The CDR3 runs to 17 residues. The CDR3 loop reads CSVMGDSGTSGANVLTF.

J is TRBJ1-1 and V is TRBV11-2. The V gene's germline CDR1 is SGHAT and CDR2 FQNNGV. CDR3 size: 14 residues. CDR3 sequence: CASSLEGRNTEAFF.

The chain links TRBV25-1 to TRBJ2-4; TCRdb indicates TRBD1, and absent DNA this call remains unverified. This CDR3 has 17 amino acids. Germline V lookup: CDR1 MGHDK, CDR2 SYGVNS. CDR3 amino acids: CASSASRGAEAKNIQYF. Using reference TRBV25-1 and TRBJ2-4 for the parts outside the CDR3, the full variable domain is EADIYQTPRYLVIGTGKKITLECSQTMGHDKMYWYQQDPGMELHLIHYSYGVNSTEKGDLSSESTVSRIRTEHFPLTLESARPSHTSQYLCASSASRGAEAKNIQYFGAGTRLSVL.

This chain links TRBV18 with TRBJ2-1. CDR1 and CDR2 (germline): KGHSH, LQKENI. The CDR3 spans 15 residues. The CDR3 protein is CASSLGFATSFEQFF.

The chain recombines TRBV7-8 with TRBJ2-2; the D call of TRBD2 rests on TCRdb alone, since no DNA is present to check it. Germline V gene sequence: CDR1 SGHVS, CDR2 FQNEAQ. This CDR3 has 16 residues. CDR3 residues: CASSLFAGGQGGELFF. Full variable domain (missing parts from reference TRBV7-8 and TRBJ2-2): GAGVSQSPRYKVAKRGQDVALRCDPISGHVSLFWYQQALGQGPEFLTYFQNEAQLDKSGLPSDRFFAERPEGSVSTLKIQRTQQEDSAVYLCASSLFAGGQGGELFFGEGSRLTVL.

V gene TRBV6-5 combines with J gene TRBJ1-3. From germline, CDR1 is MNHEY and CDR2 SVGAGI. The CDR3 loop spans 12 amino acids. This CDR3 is CASASSGNTIYF.

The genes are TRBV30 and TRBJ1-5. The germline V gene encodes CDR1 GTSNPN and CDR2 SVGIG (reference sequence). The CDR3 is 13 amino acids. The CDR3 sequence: CAWSVTWDQPQHF.

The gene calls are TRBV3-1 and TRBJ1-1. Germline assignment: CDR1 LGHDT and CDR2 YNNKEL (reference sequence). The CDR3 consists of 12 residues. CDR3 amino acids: CASSQGDTEAFF.

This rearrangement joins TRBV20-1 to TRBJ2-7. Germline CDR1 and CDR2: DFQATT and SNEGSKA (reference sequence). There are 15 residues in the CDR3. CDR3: CSARDIFTILGEQYF.

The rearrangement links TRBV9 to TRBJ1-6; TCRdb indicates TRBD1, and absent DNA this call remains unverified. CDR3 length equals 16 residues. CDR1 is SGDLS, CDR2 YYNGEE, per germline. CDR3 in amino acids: CASSSGRDGAISPLHF. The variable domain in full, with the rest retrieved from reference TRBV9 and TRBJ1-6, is DSGVTQTPKHLITATGQRVTLRCSPRSGDLSVYWYQQSLDQGLQFLIQYYNGEERAKGNILERFSAQQFPDLHSELNLSSLELGDSALYFCASSSGRDGAISPLHFGNGTRLTVT.

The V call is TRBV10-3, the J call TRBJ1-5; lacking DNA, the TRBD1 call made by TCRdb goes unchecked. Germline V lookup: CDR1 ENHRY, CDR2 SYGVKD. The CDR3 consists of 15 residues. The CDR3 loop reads CAISEGQGRNQPQHF.